A selection of T cell receptor beta chains follows, all from one sample in a study of T-cell memory formation after mild COVID-19. MiXCR, run by TCRdb on the 5' RACE reads, gives a single entry per CDR3 protein. The sample comprises 540,000 or so distinct CDR3 sequences, around 20% of which are singletons, and roughly an eighth rests with the top ten. Specimen: PBMCs or a T cell subset sorted from them (not recorded which). The receptors derive from an adult woman who had mild COVID-19 (a few samples of this study predate the infection). Cell type and time point are not known. Both conserved end residues are part of each CDR3. D genes are given only for firm matches. Clone sizes are given selectively: once, few, many, or a class where the clone is expanded.

d_call j_call cdr3_length clone_size v_call cdr3_aa cdr3_nt
. TRBJ2-5 15 . TRBV14 CASSHFHTSRETQYF TGTGCCAGCAGCCATTTTCACACCTCGAGGGAGACCCAGTACTTC
. TRBJ2-1 15 . TRBV7-9 CASARGGNGYNEQFF TGTGCCAGCGCGAGAGGGGGGAACGGCTACAATGAGCAGTTCTTC
TRBD1 TRBJ2-1 14 few TRBV11-3 CASSLRTGDGEQFF TGTGCCAGCAGCCTGCGGACAGGTGATGGTGAGCAGTTCTTC
TRBD2 TRBJ2-3 17 few TRBV5-4 CASSLVTSGRRTDTQYF TGTGCCAGCAGCTTGGTTACTAGCGGGAGAAGAACAGATACGCAGTATTTT
. TRBJ2-1 14 few TRBV24-1 CATSEERPYNEQFF TGTGCCACCAGTGAGGAGCGTCCCTACAATGAGCAGTTCTTC
. TRBJ2-3 12 few TRBV30 CAFQPGASAQYF TGTGCCTTCCAACCAGGGGCTAGTGCGCAGTATTTT
TRBD2 TRBJ2-2 15 . TRBV15 CATSRRTSGTGELFF TGTGCCACCAGCAGAAGGACTAGCGGCACCGGGGAGCTGTTTTTT
. TRBJ2-1 15 . TRBV7-8 CASSLAWGTHNEQFF TGTGCCAGCAGCTTAGCCTGGGGGACTCACAATGAGCAGTTCTTC
. TRBJ2-5 14 . TRBV20-1 CSARVEGLQETQYF TGCAGTGCTAGAGTGGAGGGCCTTCAAGAGACCCAGTACTTC
TRBD2 TRBJ2-7 14 many TRBV7-2 CASSLGLAGYEQYF TGTGCCAGCAGCTTAGGGTTAGCGGGATACGAGCAGTACTTC
TRBD1 TRBJ2-7 16 few TRBV11-2 CASSLELGTGAHEQYF TGTGCCAGCAGCTTAGAGTTGGGGACAGGGGCCCACGAGCAGTACTTC
TRBD1 TRBJ2-3 15 . TRBV5-6 CASSLVTGGLDTQYF TGTGCCAGCAGCTTGGTTACAGGGGGCTTGGATACGCAGTATTTT
TRBD2 TRBJ2-1 15 many TRBV27 CASSLSAGNYNEQFF TGTGCCAGCAGTCTCTCAGCGGGGAACTACAATGAGCAGTTCTTC
. TRBJ2-3 14 . TRBV7-7 CASSPEINGGPQYF TGTGCCAGCAGCCCCGAGATCAACGGAGGCCCGCAGTATTTT
. TRBJ2-3 14 few TRBV9 CASSPRNTGLAQYF TGTGCCAGCAGCCCCCGGAACACAGGGTTGGCGCAGTATTTT
TRBD2 TRBJ2-7 16 few TRBV4-2 CASSQDSAGGVYEQYF TGTGCCAGCAGCCAAGATTCGGCGGGAGGGGTCTACGAGCAGTACTTC
TRBD2 TRBJ2-1 17 . TRBV5-1 CASSLAGLAGGKNEQFF TGCGCCAGCAGCTTGGCCGGGCTAGCGGGAGGGAAGAATGAGCAGTTCTTC
TRBD1 TRBJ2-1 14 few TRBV12-3/TRBV12-4 CASGPGTGASEQFF TGTGCCAGCGGCCCCGGGACAGGGGCTAGTGAGCAGTTCTTC
. TRBJ2-3 14 . TRBV9 CASSVVENSPTQYF TGTGCCAGCAGCGTAGTTGAGAACTCCCCTACGCAGTATTTT
. TRBJ2-7 16 . TRBV3-1 CASSHRSLGVSYEQYF TGTGCCAGCAGCCATCGTTCATTAGGAGTTTCCTACGAGCAGTACTTC
. TRBJ2-1 14 few TRBV2 CASRGPPRLMEQFF TGTGCCAGCAGGGGCCCTCCTCGTTTAATGGAGCAGTTCTTC
. TRBJ2-1 16 . TRBV5-1 CASSWRTDLSYNEQFF TGCGCCAGCAGCTGGAGGACAGATCTATCCTACAATGAGCAGTTCTTC
. TRBJ1-1 13 . TRBV6-5 CASSYSGDFEAFF TGTGCCAGCAGTTACTCGGGGGACTTTGAAGCTTTCTTT
TRBD2 TRBJ2-3 16 . TRBV5-1 CASSDGTSGSTDTQYF TGCGCCAGCAGCGACGGGACTAGCGGAAGCACAGATACGCAGTATTTT
TRBD2 TRBJ2-5 15 . TRBV7-6 CASSLVGGIGETQYF TGTGCCAGCAGCTTAGTGGGGGGGATAGGCGAGACCCAGTACTTC
TRBD2 TRBJ2-3 16 few TRBV7-6 CASSSPRGGPTDTQYF TGTGCCAGCAGCTCGCCTCGGGGGGGACCCACAGATACGCAGTATTTT
. TRBJ1-1 14 few TRBV11-2 CASSSRTRSTEAFF TGTGCCAGCAGCTCGAGGACAAGGTCGACTGAAGCTTTCTTT
. TRBJ2-2 15 many TRBV12-3/TRBV12-4 CASSSPSRNTGELFF TGTGCCAGCAGTTCACCTAGCCGGAACACCGGGGAGCTGTTTTTT
TRBD2 TRBJ2-3 17 few TRBV5-1 CASSSYSSGGAADTQYF TGCGCCAGCAGCTCCTATTCTAGCGGGGGGGCCGCAGATACGCAGTATTTT
TRBD2 TRBJ2-2 16 . TRBV7-7 CASSPRTSGITGELFF TGTGCTAGCAGCCCGCGGACTAGCGGGATTACCGGGGAGCTGTTTTTT
. TRBJ1-1 15 . TRBV11-3 CASSPGGPVNTEAFF TGTGCCAGCAGTCCAGGAGGACCCGTGAACACTGAAGCTTTCTTT
. TRBJ1-2 13 few TRBV29-1 CSVTRAGSYGYTF TGCAGCGTTACGCGAGCGGGATCCTATGGCTACACCTTC
TRBD1 TRBJ2-2 20 few TRBV24-1 CATSEYAGTGRFLNTGELFF TGTGCCACCAGTGAGTATGCCGGGACAGGGAGATTTTTGAACACCGGGGAGCTGTTTTTT
. TRBJ2-1 12 few TRBV7-9 CASSRVVDEQFF TGTGCCAGCAGCAGAGTAGTTGACGAGCAGTTCTTC
. TRBJ1-4 14 . TRBV3-1 CASSQARDNEKLFF TGTGCCAGCAGCCAAGCCCGAGATAATGAAAAACTGTTTTTT
. TRBJ2-3 15 . TRBV2 CASWSQGYRADTQYF TGTGCCAGCTGGTCACAGGGCTATCGTGCAGATACGCAGTATTTT
. TRBJ2-7 12 few TRBV7-9 CASTDRSYEQYF TGTGCCAGCACGGACAGATCCTACGAGCAGTACTTC
TRBD2 TRBJ2-1 16 . TRBV6-2/TRBV6-3 CASSQGLPSSYNEQFF TGTGCCAGCAGCCAGGGACTACCTTCCTCCTACAATGAGCAGTTCTTC
. TRBJ2-7 11 few TRBV2 CASTAGPEQYF TGTGCCAGCACCGCAGGGCCCGAGCAGTACTTC
. TRBJ2-1 15 few TRBV7-2 CASSQDVPPYNEQFF TGTGCCAGCAGCCAGGACGTCCCCCCGTACAATGAGCAGTTCTTC
TRBD1 TRBJ2-3 16 few TRBV27 CASSLWGGQGSDTQYF TGTGCCAGCAGTTTATGGGGCGGACAGGGTTCAGATACGCAGTATTTT
. TRBJ2-3 14 . TRBV5-4 CASSFKRGTDTQYF TGTGCCAGCAGCTTCAAGCGGGGCACAGATACGCAGTATTTT
. TRBJ1-1 16 . TRBV4-1 CASSHPAEPGLTEAFF TGCGCCAGCAGCCACCCCGCCGAACCCGGGCTCACTGAAGCTTTCTTT
. TRBJ1-1 13 . TRBV11-2 CASSRFLYPEAFF TGTGCCAGCAGCCGTTTTTTGTACCCTGAAGCTTTCTTT
. TRBJ2-7 12 few TRBV7-9 CASSLEMYEQYF TGTGCCAGCAGTCTAGAAATGTACGAGCAGTACTTC